These T cell receptor beta chains were read from a single sample in a study of blood T cell repertoires in COVID-19. This table comes from immunoSEQ multiplex PCR, and its TCRdb copy is limited to in-frame clones, with some not included. The sample includes roughly 180,000 clones, around 83% of them seen just once. The sequenced sample consisted of peripheral blood. The receptor source for this set is a man aged 18 to 30 with acute or convalescent COVID-19. The CDR3 runs from the conserved cysteine through the conserved F or W. A D gene is named only where the DNA matches it firmly. Not every row has a clone size; where given, it reads once, few, many or a size class.

clone size: -; V gene: TRBV11-3; J gene: TRBJ2-3; D gene: TRBD2; CDR3 protein: CASSQGLAKDTQYF; CDR3 DNA: TGTGCCAGCAGCCAAGGACTAGCAAAAGATACGCAGTATTTT
clone size: -; V gene: TRBV20-1; J gene: TRBJ1-1; D gene: -; CDR3 protein: CSPHSAFF; CDR3 DNA: TGCAGTCCACATTCAGCTTTCTTT
clone size: -; V gene: TRBV5-1; J gene: TRBJ1-5; D gene: -; CDR3 protein: CASSFSAGQPQHF; CDR3 DNA: TGCGCCAGCAGCTTTTCTGCAGGGCAGCCCCAGCATTTT
clone size: -; V gene: TRBV30; J gene: TRBJ2-5; D gene: -; CDR3 protein: CAWSGYPDLGTQYF; CDR3 DNA: TGTGCCTGGAGTGGTTACCCCGATCTAGGGACCCAGTACTTC
clone size: -; V gene: TRBV6-1; J gene: TRBJ1-2; D gene: -; CDR3 protein: CASSEPGLRTAWGYGYTF; CDR3 DNA: TGTGCCAGCAGTGAACCAGGTCTTCGGACAGCGTGGGGCTATGGCTACACCTTC
clone size: -; V gene: TRBV28; J gene: TRBJ2-5; D gene: TRBD1; CDR3 protein: CASSSLPGQKKDKTQYF; CDR3 DNA: TGTGCCAGCAGTTCTCTCCCGGGACAGAAAAAGGATAAGACCCAGTACTTC
clone size: -; V gene: TRBV5-8; J gene: TRBJ1-3; D gene: TRBD1; CDR3 protein: CASSLEVWTGAISGNTIYF; CDR3 DNA: TGTGCCAGCAGCTTGGAGGTCTGGACAGGGGCCATCTCTGGAAACACCATATATTTT
clone size: -; V gene: TRBV4-1; J gene: TRBJ2-5; D gene: TRBD1; CDR3 protein: CASSLGTGKETQYF; CDR3 DNA: TGCGCCAGCAGCCTAGGGACAGGGAAAGAGACCCAGTACTTC
clone size: -; V gene: TRBV4-2; J gene: TRBJ2-5; D gene: -; CDR3 protein: CASSQVQAQETQYF; CDR3 DNA: TGTGCCAGCAGCCAAGTCCAGGCCCAAGAGACCCAGTACTTC
clone size: -; V gene: TRBV5-1; J gene: TRBJ2-4; D gene: TRBD2; CDR3 protein: CASSFSGGKNIQYF; CDR3 DNA: TGCGCCAGCAGTTTTAGCGGGGGCAAAAACATTCAGTACTTC
clone size: -; V gene: TRBV2; J gene: TRBJ1-4; D gene: -; CDR3 protein: CASSEGGRAHEKLFF; CDR3 DNA: TGTGCCAGCAGTGAAGGCGGGAGAGCGCATGAAAAACTGTTTTTT
clone size: -; V gene: TRBV6-2/TRBV6-3; J gene: TRBJ2-5; D gene: TRBD2; CDR3 protein: CASSRGGPQETQYF; CDR3 DNA: TGTGCCAGCAGCCGCGGGGGACCCCAAGAGACCCAGTACTTC
clone size: -; V gene: TRBV4-1; J gene: TRBJ1-3; D gene: -; CDR3 protein: CASSQKDSGWGNTIYF; CDR3 DNA: TGCGCCAGCAGCCAAAAAGACAGTGGGTGGGGAAACACCATATATTTT
clone size: few; V gene: TRBV18; J gene: TRBJ2-3; D gene: -; CDR3 protein: CASLPGGTDTQYF; CDR3 DNA: TGTGCCAGCTTACCGGGCGGCACAGATACGCAGTATTTT
clone size: -; V gene: TRBV9; J gene: TRBJ2-5; D gene: TRBD1; CDR3 protein: CASSVEGQRVETQYF; CDR3 DNA: TGTGCCAGCAGCGTAGAGGGACAGCGTGTGGAGACCCAGTACTTC
clone size: -; V gene: TRBV4-1; J gene: TRBJ2-5; D gene: TRBD2; CDR3 protein: CASSQMGLAGGRGQETQYF; CDR3 DNA: TGCGCCAGCAGCCAAATGGGACTAGCGGGGGGGCGCGGGCAAGAGACCCAGTACTTC
clone size: once; V gene: TRBV6-5; J gene: TRBJ1-4; D gene: TRBD1; CDR3 protein: CASSYSRDRRLFF; CDR3 DNA: TGTGCCAGCAGTTACTCCCGGGACAGGAGACTGTTTTTT
clone size: -; V gene: TRBV10-3; J gene: TRBJ1-2; D gene: TRBD1; CDR3 protein: CAIEPGQGGAYGYTF; CDR3 DNA: TGTGCCATCGAACCAGGACAGGGAGGGGCTTATGGCTACACCTTC
clone size: -; V gene: TRBV12-3/TRBV12-4; J gene: TRBJ1-2; D gene: -; CDR3 protein: CASKRDIEGGYTF; CDR3 DNA: TGTGCCAGCAAGCGGGACATCGAAGGGGGCTACACCTTC
clone size: -; V gene: TRBV28; J gene: TRBJ2-1; D gene: -; CDR3 protein: CASKEGRVRTSSYNEQFF; CDR3 DNA: TGTGCCAGTAAGGAGGGGCGGGTCAGAACCAGCTCCTACAATGAGCAGTTCTTC
clone size: many; V gene: TRBV9; J gene: TRBJ2-2; D gene: -; CDR3 protein: CASSAGGYTGELFF; CDR3 DNA: TGTGCCAGCAGCGCCGGGGGTTACACCGGGGAGCTGTTTTTT
clone size: -; V gene: TRBV24-1; J gene: TRBJ2-1; D gene: TRBD1; CDR3 protein: CATSPHPGDRGGNEQFF; CDR3 DNA: TGTGCCACCAGTCCGCACCCGGGGGACAGGGGGGGCAATGAGCAGTTCTTC
clone size: -; V gene: TRBV9; J gene: TRBJ2-3; D gene: TRBD1; CDR3 protein: CASSVRTGVSDTQYF; CDR3 DNA: TGTGCCAGCAGCGTAAGGACAGGGGTATCAGATACGCAGTATTTT
clone size: -; V gene: TRBV4-1; J gene: TRBJ1-2; D gene: -; CDR3 protein: CASSQEAARVGRGYTF; CDR3 DNA: TGCGCCAGCAGCCAAGAGGCGGCCAGGGTAGGACGCGGCTACACCTTC
clone size: -; V gene: TRBV25-1; J gene: TRBJ1-2; D gene: TRBD1; CDR3 protein: CASSESGGRRYGYTF; CDR3 DNA: TGTGCCAGCAGTGAATCAGGGGGCAGGCGCTATGGCTACACCTTC
clone size: -; V gene: TRBV25-1; J gene: TRBJ2-7; D gene: -; CDR3 protein: CASSEWEREQYF; CDR3 DNA: TGTGCCAGCAGTGAATGGGAGCGAGAGCAGTACTTC